This TCR beta chain emerged from a study of blood T cell repertoires in COVID-19. On the study more broadly: Samples of COVID-19 (acute and convalescent) were obtained from the United States, Italy and Spain. Nucleic acid was either cDNA or gDNA, and it came from T cells, B-cell-depleted T cells, or PBMCs.

Those enrolled, adults aged roughly 18 to 89 years, came from roughly 23 US areas. Membership in each cohort depended on participant-reported clinical history. V was pared by 5 bases and J by 1 base, with 11 bases between. CDR3 size: 14 residues. Per the germline V gene, CDR1 is SGHVS and CDR2 is FQNEAQ. Measured with immunoSEQ multiplex PCR; TCRdb has only the in-frame clones, and not every one. The sample lists about 300,000 clones, approximately 84% seen once, with 10% in the top ten. The sequence derives from a woman younger than 30 who had recovered from COVID-19. Sequences were obtained from PBMCs or T cells enriched from blood (not recorded which). V is TRBV7-8 and J is TRBJ1-1; D might be TRBD1 (5 bases). Here the CDR3 DNA reads TGTGCCAGCAGCCGAGACAGAACGAACACTGAAGCTTTCTTT. Its protein is CASSRDRTNTEAFF.